This T cell receptor (beta chain) was identified during a study of early T cells in non-severe SARS-CoV-2 infection. V was pared by 5 bases and J by 4 bases, with 5 bases of the junction left unmatched. Germline V gene lookup returns CDR1 DFQATT and CDR2 SNEGSKA (reference sequence). The CDR3 runs 12 residues. This clonotype was detected ten times or more. One entry per CDR3 protein, called by TCRdb with MiXCR from the 5' RACE reads. Of around 50,000 distinct CDR3 sequences detected, 12% appear once; the ten largest clones hold 9.1%. Source material: whole blood. The clonotype comes from an adult who was a healthcare worker with PCR-confirmed SARS-CoV-2 infection or an uninfected control (not recorded which). This sequence joins TRBV20-1 and TRBJ2-7; 7 bases are shared with TRBD2. The CDR3 region has the DNA TGCAGTGCTCGGCGGGAGTTGTACGAGCAGTACTTC. Encoded protein: CSARRELYEQYF.